This T cell receptor (beta chain) derives from a study of blood T cell repertoires in COVID-19. Across the study: There were acute and convalescent COVID-19 samples, and they came from the United States, Italy and Spain. In each case, the material was cDNA or gDNA derived from T cells, B-cell-depleted T cells, or PBMCs.

In germline, CDR1 is DFQATT, CDR2 SNEGSKA (reference sequence). CDR3 length: 14 amino acids. Trimming pared 3 bases from V and 2 bases from J, leaving 14 bases between. Per the study methods: Estimates of nucleated cell counts were drawn from the amplification of reference gene primers. This table comes from immunoSEQ multiplex PCR, and its TCRdb copy is limited to in-frame clones, with some not included. That table furnishes V, J and clone size, whereas the DNA furnished D and trimming. Of 55,000 to 80,000 clones listed, roughly 90% are singletons. V gene TRBV20-1 combines with J gene TRBJ2-7, with a weak D call TRBD2 (6 bases). This TCR derives from a human donor in a cohort sampled during active COVID-19. Sequencing input: peripheral blood. The CDR3 coding sequence is TGCAGTGCTAGTGGCGCACGGGGGACCTACGAGCAGTACTTC. Its translation is CSASGARGTYEQYF.